This T cell receptor (beta chain) was identified during a study of CXCR3-negative and CXCR3-positive naive CD8 T cells. The CDR3 runs 19 residues. The V gene's germline CDR1 is DFQATT and CDR2 SNEGSKA (reference sequence). Researchers prepared the TRB cDNA libraries using 5' RACE with UMI labels. From its re-call of the 5' RACE reads, TCRdb lists each CDR3 protein once, without DNA. The sample table includes 50,000 to 75,000 distinct CDR3 sequences. Note on this clonotype: No antigen is known for it.

Study outcomes and limitations: For CXCR3-positive naive cells, TRB CDR3s were more hydrophobic than those of CXCR3-negative naive cells.

This TCR was recovered from a human donor in good health. Some clones in this sample may be carry-over from other donors' samples. V gene TRBV20-1 combines with J gene TRBJ2-1. The sequencing sample was made of naive CXCR3- CD8+ T cells from blood. Subset noted: CD45RO-CCR7+CD27+CD95- naive CD8+ T cells lacking CXCR3 (TNR3-). CDR3 in amino acids: CSASSGLVQTDYSYNEQFF.